Listed below are T cell receptor beta chains from one sample, sequenced in a study of CD8 T cells in Susac syndrome. TCRdb re-derived calls from the immunoSEQ multiplex PCR reads in MiXCR, one entry per CDR3 protein. The repertoire holds tens of thousands of distinct CDR3 sequences, with 96% as singletons. The specimen sequenced was CD8+ T cells from PBMCs. The receptors were sampled from a human donor with Susac syndrome. The CDR3 runs from the conserved cysteine through the conserved F or W. The D gene is left open where the match is weak. The size entry is marked missing in some rows and otherwise reads once, few, many or a size class.

v_gene,abundance,j_gene,d_gene,CDR3aa,CDR3nt
TRBV2,NA,TRBJ2-2,TRBD2,CASSDPGRVTGELFF,TGTGCCAGCAGTGATCCAGGGAGGGTCACCGGGGAGCTGTTTTTT
TRBV20-1,once,TRBJ1-6,NA,CSARLIYNSPLHF,TGCAGTGCTAGACTGATTTATAATTCACCCCTCCACTTT
TRBV29-1,NA,TRBJ1-1,NA,CSVEDVGARAEAFF,TGCAGCGTTGAAGATGTAGGGGCTAGAGCTGAAGCTTTCTTT
TRBV20-1,NA,TRBJ2-5,NA,CSAREGRERETQYF,TGCAGTGCTAGAGAGGGCAGGGAGAGGGAGACCCAGTACTTC
TRBV5-4,NA,TRBJ2-5,TRBD2,CASSLEASGTYQETQYF,TGTGCCAGCAGCTTGGAGGCTAGCGGAACGTACCAAGAGACCCAGTACTTC
TRBV4-1,NA,TRBJ2-7,TRBD1,CASSQWDRGAYEQYF,TGCGCCAGCAGCCAGTGGGACAGGGGGGCCTACGAGCAGTACTTC
TRBV20-1,NA,TRBJ2-5,NA,CSAREGLKETQYF,TGCAGTGCTAGAGAGGGCCTCAAAGAGACCCAGTACTTC
TRBV6-8,NA,TRBJ2-6,NA,CASDSYNPGSGANVLTF,TGTGCCAGCGACTCTTACAATCCCGGCTCTGGGGCCAACGTCCTGACTTTC
TRBV20-1,NA,TRBJ1-2,NA,CSARDLGGNGYGYTF,TGCAGTGCTAGAGATCTCGGAGGGAACGGCTATGGCTACACCTTC
TRBV29-1,few,TRBJ2-7,TRBD1,CSVGGTGGRLYEQYF,TGCAGCGTTGGTGGGACAGGGGGCAGACTCTACGAGCAGTACTTC
TRBV25-1,NA,TRBJ2-7,NA,CASSGSYEQYF,TGTGCCAGCAGTGGCTCCTACGAGCAGTACTTC
TRBV10-2,NA,TRBJ2-7,TRBD2,CASSESGGGEGEQYF,TGCGCCAGCAGTGAGTCAGGCGGGGGGGAGGGCGAGCAGTACTTC
TRBV10-3,NA,TRBJ2-3,NA,CAISDWRNTDTQYF,TGTGCCATCAGTGACTGGCGTAACACAGATACGCAGTATTTT
TRBV20-1,NA,TRBJ1-1,NA,CSASWTGKLVF,TGCAGTGCTAGTTGGACGGGGAAGCTGGTCTTT
TRBV29-1,NA,TRBJ1-1,TRBD1,CSAGQGSTEAFF,TGCAGCGCCGGACAGGGTAGTACTGAAGCTTTCTTT
TRBV5-6,NA,TRBJ1-6,NA,CASSLRGPYNSPLHF,TGTGCCAGCAGCTTACGGGGGCCGTATAATTCACCCCTCCACTTT
TRBV27,NA,TRBJ1-3,NA,CASSPTGNSGNTIYF,TGTGCCAGCAGTCCAACAGGGAACTCTGGAAACACCATATATTTT
TRBV12-3/TRBV12-4,once,TRBJ2-1,NA,CASSSGNSNEQFF,TGTGCCAGCAGTTCCGGAAACTCTAATGAGCAGTTCTTC
TRBV27,NA,TRBJ2-5,TRBD2,CASSLRGTTRKQETQYF,TGTGCCAGCAGTTTACGGGGGACTACCAGGAAGCAAGAGACCCAGTACTTC
TRBV18,NA,TRBJ2-7,TRBD1,CASSLLQGDGIKEQYF,TGTGCCAGCTCACTTTTACAGGGGGACGGGATTAAGGAGCAGTACTTC
TRBV9,NA,TRBJ2-7,TRBD1,CASSGQGHEQYF,TGTGCCAGCAGCGGACAGGGCCACGAGCAGTACTTC
TRBV5-1,NA,TRBJ2-5,NA,CASSLKGTQETQYF,TGCGCCAGCAGCTTAAAGGGGACACAAGAGACCCAGTACTTC
TRBV20-1,NA,TRBJ2-1,NA,CSARDQWFEQFF,TGCAGTGCTAGAGATCAATGGTTTGAGCAGTTCTTC
TRBV20-1,NA,TRBJ1-2,NA,CSADGTGNRYGYTF,TGCAGTGCCGACGGTACAGGGAACCGATATGGCTACACCTTC
TRBV27,NA,TRBJ1-2,NA,CASSLTGTGYTF,TGTGCCAGCAGTCTTACAGGGACTGGCTACACCTTC
TRBV6-1,NA,TRBJ2-2,NA,CAGLNTGELFF,TGTGCCGGCTTAAACACCGGGGAGCTGTTTTTT
TRBV19,NA,TRBJ1-5,NA,CASLGGRGNQPQHF,TGTGCCAGTCTGGGAGGGCGGGGCAATCAGCCCCAGCATTTT
TRBV6-2/TRBV6-3,NA,TRBJ1-2,NA,CASIRNGERSNYGYTF,TGTGCCAGCATCCGCAACGGGGAGAGGTCTAACTATGGCTACACCTTC
TRBV7-2,NA,TRBJ1-3,NA,CASSGFSGNTIYF,TGTGCCAGCAGTGGGTTCTCTGGAAACACCATATATTTT
TRBV4-3,NA,TRBJ1-5,NA,CASSQDLATNQPQHF,TGCGCCAGCAGCCAAGATCTGGCCACCAATCAGCCCCAGCATTTT
TRBV7-2,NA,TRBJ2-7,NA,CASSIRDGTYEQYF,TGTGCCAGCAGCATCCGGGACGGGACCTACGAGCAGTACTTC
TRBV27,NA,TRBJ2-3,NA,CASRGYRVGDTQYF,TGTGCCAGCAGGGGGTACAGGGTGGGGGATACGCAGTATTTT
TRBV18,NA,TRBJ1-1,NA,CASSRGTSGAEAFF,TGTGCCAGCTCACGAGGGACCTCTGGGGCTGAAGCTTTCTTT
TRBV30,NA,TRBJ1-2,NA,CAWSPGHSYGYTF,TGTGCCTGGAGTCCGGGACACAGTTATGGCTACACCTTC
TRBV24-1,NA,TRBJ2-7,TRBD1,CATSDSDRYYEQYF,TGTGCCACCAGTGATTCGGACAGGTACTACGAGCAGTACTTC
TRBV6-5,NA,TRBJ1-5,TRBD1,CASSYSRDSAPGEPQHF,TGTGCCAGCAGTTACTCCCGGGACAGCGCTCCGGGAGAGCCCCAGCATTTT
TRBV19,NA,TRBJ1-2,TRBD1,CASSPPGQYYGYTF,TGTGCCAGTAGCCCTCCGGGACAGTACTATGGCTACACCTTC
TRBV27,NA,TRBJ1-2,NA,CASSLGQGRNGYTF,TGTGCCAGCAGTTTGGGGCAGGGAAGGAATGGCTACACCTTC
TRBV4-3,once,TRBJ1-2,NA,CASSQDRNGDYGYTF,TGCGCCAGCAGCCAAGATCGGAACGGAGACTATGGCTACACCTTC
TRBV5-1,NA,TRBJ2-7,NA,CASSQGNSEQYF,TGCGCCAGCAGCCAGGGGAATTCCGAGCAGTACTTC
TRBV30,NA,TRBJ2-3,NA,CAWSGTGRADTQYF,TGTGCCTGGAGTGGGACAGGGAGGGCAGATACGCAGTATTTT
TRBV7-9,NA,TRBJ2-3,NA,CASSPWATTDTQYF,TGTGCCAGCAGCCCTTGGGCTACCACAGATACGCAGTATTTT
TRBV29-1,NA,TRBJ2-1,NA,CSATSRGDNEQFF,TGCAGTGCCACCTCGAGGGGGGACAATGAGCAGTTCTTC
TRBV20-1,NA,TRBJ2-7,TRBD1,CSATRDRGNEQYF,TGCAGTGCTACGCGGGACAGGGGCAACGAGCAGTACTTC
TRBV4-2,NA,TRBJ2-3,TRBD2,CASSQSSGATDTQYF,TGTGCCAGCAGCCAGAGTAGCGGGGCGACAGATACGCAGTATTTT
TRBV12-3/TRBV12-4,NA,TRBJ2-3,TRBD2,CASSSGLGTQYF,TGTGCCAGCAGTTCCGGACTAGGTACGCAGTATTTT
TRBV9,NA,TRBJ2-5,TRBD1,CASSARDRGWETQYF,TGTGCCAGCAGCGCCAGGGACAGGGGATGGGAGACCCAGTACTTC
TRBV12-3/TRBV12-4,NA,TRBJ1-2,NA,CASRNSGSNYGYTF,TGTGCCAGCCGCAATTCCGGGTCTAACTATGGCTACACCTTC
TRBV6-1,NA,TRBJ2-7,NA,CASRTGHGAYEQYF,TGTGCCAGCAGGACGGGACACGGTGCCTACGAGCAGTACTTC
TRBV30,NA,TRBJ1-6,NA,CAWMRDYNSPLHF,TGTGCCTGGATGCGAGATTATAATTCACCCCTCCACTTT